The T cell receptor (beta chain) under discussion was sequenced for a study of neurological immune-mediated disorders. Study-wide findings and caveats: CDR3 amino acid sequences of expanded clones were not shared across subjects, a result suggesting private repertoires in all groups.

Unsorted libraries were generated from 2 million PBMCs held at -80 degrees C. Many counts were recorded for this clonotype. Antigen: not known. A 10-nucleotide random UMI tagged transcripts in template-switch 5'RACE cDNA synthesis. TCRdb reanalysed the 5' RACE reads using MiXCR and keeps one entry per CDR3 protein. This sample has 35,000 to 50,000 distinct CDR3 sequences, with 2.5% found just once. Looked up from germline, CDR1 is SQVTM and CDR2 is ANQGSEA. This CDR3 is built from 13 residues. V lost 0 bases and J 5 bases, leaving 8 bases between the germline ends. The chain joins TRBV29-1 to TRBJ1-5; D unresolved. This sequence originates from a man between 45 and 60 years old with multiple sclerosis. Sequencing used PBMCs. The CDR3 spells CSVEDDPDQPQHF. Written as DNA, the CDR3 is TGCAGCGTTGAAGACGACCCGGATCAGCCCCAGCATTTT.